A selection of T cell receptor beta chains follows, all from one sample in a study of Ad26.COV2.S vaccination and SARS-CoV-2 variants. Here immunoSEQ multiplex PCR was the method, and the copy in TCRdb shows in-frame clones only, minus some. The profile shows roughly 350,000 clones, roughly 89% of them singletons. This sample comprised peripheral blood, obtained in a trial of Ad26.COV2.S vaccine versus placebo. These receptors originate from a person between 18 and 60 years old who received the Ad26.COV2.S COVID-19 vaccine or a placebo. Each CDR3 is given with its conserved first and last residue. A D gene is named only where the DNA matches it firmly. The size field is filled for only some rows; it gives once, few, many or a size class.

>TRBV4-1|TRBD1|TRBJ1-2|NA
TGCGCCAGCAGCCAATCCTCTCTTGACAGGGCTATAGGGGGCTACACCTTC
CASSQSSLDRAIGGYTF
>TRBV7-3|NA|TRBJ1-5|NA
TGTGCCAGCAGCTTAGTAGCCAGGGTCGGACAGCCCCAGCATTTT
CASSLVARVGQPQHF
>TRBV13|NA|TRBJ1-2|NA
TGTGCCAGCAGGGGGGAGGGGCACTATGGCTACACCTTC
CASRGEGHYGYTF
>TRBV6-1|NA|TRBJ2-2|NA
TGTGCCAGCAGTGAACGGCGACCGATGAACACCGGGGAGCTGTTTTTT
CASSERRPMNTGELFF
>TRBV28|TRBD2|TRBJ2-3|NA
TGTGCCAGCAAGACAGCCGGGACTAGCGGCACAGATACGCAGTATTTT
CASKTAGTSGTDTQYF
>TRBV4-1|TRBD2|TRBJ2-1|NA
TGCGCCAGCAGCCAAGAAACCCGGACTAGCGGGGTAGGCAATGAGCAGTTCTTC
CASSQETRTSGVGNEQFF
>TRBV27|NA|TRBJ1-1|NA
TGTGCCAGCAGTTTATCTTCCTACAGGGTAGGTGAAGCTTTCTTT
CASSLSSYRVGEAFF
>TRBV24-1|TRBD1|TRBJ2-3|once
TGTGCCACCAGTGATTCACCGGGACAGGGTGGAGATACGCAGTATTTT
CATSDSPGQGGDTQYF
>TRBV5-6|NA|TRBJ2-7|NA
TGTGCCAGCAGCTTGGGGTCCGGGGACGAGCAGTACTTC
CASSLGSGDEQYF
>TRBV28|TRBD1|TRBJ1-4|NA
TGTGCCAGCACCCAACCGGGACAGGGGGCAGGGATTGAAAAACTGTTTTTT
CASTQPGQGAGIEKLFF
>TRBV6-5|NA|TRBJ1-2|NA
TGTGCCAGCAGAATCGGGTCTGCTAACTATGGCTACACCTTC
CASRIGSANYGYTF
>TRBV7-2|NA|TRBJ1-1|NA
TGTGCCAGCAGCTTAGGTGGGAGTCGGACTGAAGCTTTCTTT
CASSLGGSRTEAFF
>TRBV15|NA|TRBJ1-1|NA
TGTGCCACCAGCAGAGATCGAGGAGCCAACACTGAAGCTTTCTTT
CATSRDRGANTEAFF
>TRBV2|TRBD1|TRBJ1-1|NA
TGTGCCAGCACTTCTAAGGGACAGGGAGGGATTACCACTGAAGCTTTCTTT
CASTSKGQGGITTEAFF
>TRBV11-3|NA|TRBJ2-2|NA
TGTGCCAGCAGCTCCACAGGACGGAACACCGGGGAGCTGTTTTTT
CASSSTGRNTGELFF
>TRBV5-1|NA|TRBJ2-7|NA
TGCGCCAGCAGCCCGGCGGAGGTGGGGAGATGGTACGAGCAGTACTTC
CASSPAEVGRWYEQYF
>TRBV13|TRBD2|TRBJ2-7|NA
TGTGCCAGCAGCTTCCGGGGGGCCTACGAGCAGTACTTC
CASSFRGAYEQYF
>TRBV6-5|NA|TRBJ2-1|NA
TGTGCCAGCAGTTACCTCAGGGGACGGGGTGAGCAGTTCTTC
CASSYLRGRGEQFF
>TRBV28|TRBD1|TRBJ2-2|NA
TGTGCCAGCAGTTTCGGACAGGGGGCCGACACCGGGGAGCTGTTTTTT
CASSFGQGADTGELFF
>TRBV30|NA|TRBJ1-3|medium-sized
TGTGCCTGGAGTGTACAGGGTGGAAACACCATATATTTT
CAWSVQGGNTIYF
>TRBV28|NA|TRBJ1-6|once
TGTGCCTACAGTAATTTGGTTGGTTCACCCCTCCACTTT
CAYSNLVGSPLHF
>TRBV7-2|NA|TRBJ1-4|NA
TGTGCCAGCAGCTTACAGGGTTCGGAAGCGAGTGAAAAACTGTTTTTT
CASSLQGSEASEKLFF
>TRBV7-9|NA|TRBJ2-2|NA
TGTGCCAGCAGCCACTCAGCACCCTCGAACACCGGGGAGCTGTTTTTT
CASSHSAPSNTGELFF